This T cell receptor (beta chain) appears in the sequencing data of a study of blood T cell repertoires in COVID-19. At the level of the study: The United States, Italy and Spain supplied acute and convalescent COVID-19 samples. From T cells, B-cell-depleted T cells, or PBMCs came the material, which was cDNA or gDNA.

Germline CDR1 and CDR2: MNHEY and SVGAGI. The CDR3 is 13 residues long. Trimming cost V 6 bases and J 5 bases; bases outside gene matches: 6. The protocol was immunoSEQ multiplex PCR, while the TCRdb copy is restricted to in-frame clones and leaves out a portion. The sample includes around 100,000 clones, about 75% of them seen just once. The sequence was obtained from a man aged 80 or over with acute or convalescent COVID-19. The sample comprised peripheral blood. The rearrangement links TRBV6-5 to TRBJ1-1; 7 bases are a match to TRBD1. The chain's CDR3 is CASRGQAGTEAFF. CDR3 nucleotides: TGTGCCAGCAGAGGACAGGCTGGGACTGAAGCTTTCTTT.